This TCR beta chain was sequenced for a study of STAT5B mutations in CD4+ large granular lymphocyte leukemia (dated by TCRdb to 2022 to 2024). About the investigation overall: Among healthy controls, the CDR3 'QG' motif was associated with a particular HLA allele. The study compared the TCRbeta repertoires of patients with CD4+ T-cell large granular lymphocyte leukemia against those of healthy blood donors. Flow cytometry on FACSCanto II or FACSVerse confirmed that purified fractions exceeded 95% purity among lymphocytes.

On this clone itself: Its antigen is still unknown. No base quality values were provided; no much bigger clone lies one nucleotide off.

Summary of the overall study and its limitations: TRBV06-family usage was enriched among the top patient clones (8/27) compared with healthy controls (2/35). Compared with healthy CD4+ repertoires, CD4-sorted patient repertoires appeared more clonal, and this difference remained even after the putative leukemic clones were removed. Data were not HLA-matched; higher clonality in CD4+ versus CD8+ T-LGLL could reflect the relatively small sample size. The main leukemic clonotypes were found to be private to each patient, although more than 20% of the main leukemic clonotypes were detected at low frequency in the non-leukemic repertoires of other patients.

Relative to germline, V is 5 bases shorter and J is 2 bases shorter, with 12 bases between their ends. CDR1 MNHEY and CDR2 SVGAGI are derived from the germline V gene. Measured from the cysteine to the phenylalanine, the CDR3 is 15 residues long. Left in the record is the CDR3 DNA by itself, 45 bases read in frame from the first base. Healthy controls were 35 or so blood donors whose buffy coats came from the Finnish Red Cross blood service. All TCR-sequenced material derived from peripheral blood: patient blood samples and healthy donor buffy coats. Ficoll-Hypaque gradient centrifugation was used to isolate peripheral blood mononuclear cells. CD4+ cells were purified magnetically from the buffy coats of healthy controls. The Gentra Puregene Cell and Tissue kit was used to extract genomic DNA, and a Qubit 2.0 fluorometer was used to measure the amount of genomic DNA. The immunoSEQ assay at survey resolution was used to sequence TCRbeta rearrangements from genomic DNA. Turning to the authors' computational methods: In the TCR sequencing data, the lowest productive clonotype frequency that could be detected was 2.59 x 10-5. Only productive TCRbeta rearrangements, defined as complete and in-frame sequences, were included in the analyses. Simpson clonality, calculated in the immunoSEQ Analyzer version 3.0, was used as the measure of sample clonality. Clones were grouped by frequency into very rare, small, medium, large (1-20%) or hyperexpanded (>20%) categories. Generation probabilities were estimated with OLGA 1.2.3, V-gene circos plots were generated with VDJtools, specificities were searched for in VDJdb, and CDR3 motifs were identified with GLIPH. Here the immuneACCESS table is served through TCRdb, limited to in-frame sequences with V and J called. Missing clones are a known gap in these copies; in checked studies unresolved V genes cover under half, and the rest lacks a known reason. That table gives V, J and clone size, and the DNA gave D and trimming. This sample gives approximately 33,000 clones in total; about 91% of them show up just once. The top ten hold 0.97% of the sample.

Material for sequencing was CD4+ T cells from blood buffy coats. The TCR was taken from a human donor in good health. The rearrangement joined TRBV6-5 to TRBJ1-4; the D gene is perhaps TRBD1, from 6 matching bases. The DNA sequence reads TGTGCCAGCAGTCGTGCAGGGGCGACTAATGAAAAACTGTTTTTT. This codes for CASSRAGATNEKLFF.